The present T cell receptor beta chain was sequenced within a study of T cell responses to AZD1222 COVID-19 vaccine. Second-dose schedules of about 4 or about 12 weeks were combined. V gave up 3 bases and J gave up 3 bases, with 5 bases separating them. CDR1 LNHDA and CDR2 SQIVND come from the germline V gene (reference sequence). CDR3 size: 12 residues. Study findings and constraints: Donors skewed white British and female; clonal diversity was possibly underestimated. Breadth and depth of Spike-specific TCRs rose after two AZD1222 doses. With dominance at 160-218 and 743-854, vaccine-associated CD4 TCRs spanned spike.

Comments on this clone: Its antigen is not identified.

Here immunoSEQ multiplex PCR was the method, and the copy in TCRdb shows in-frame clones only, minus some. The sample records about 78,000 clones, 90% being singletons. This specimen was peripheral blood, taken 28 days after the second AZD1222 dose. The source of this sequence is an adult who received the AZD1222 COVID-19 vaccine. The rearrangement uses TRBV19 and TRBJ1-1; no clear D gene. The CDR3 sequence is CASSIGHTEAFF. Here the CDR3 DNA reads TGTGCCAGTAGTATTGGACACACTGAAGCTTTCTTT.